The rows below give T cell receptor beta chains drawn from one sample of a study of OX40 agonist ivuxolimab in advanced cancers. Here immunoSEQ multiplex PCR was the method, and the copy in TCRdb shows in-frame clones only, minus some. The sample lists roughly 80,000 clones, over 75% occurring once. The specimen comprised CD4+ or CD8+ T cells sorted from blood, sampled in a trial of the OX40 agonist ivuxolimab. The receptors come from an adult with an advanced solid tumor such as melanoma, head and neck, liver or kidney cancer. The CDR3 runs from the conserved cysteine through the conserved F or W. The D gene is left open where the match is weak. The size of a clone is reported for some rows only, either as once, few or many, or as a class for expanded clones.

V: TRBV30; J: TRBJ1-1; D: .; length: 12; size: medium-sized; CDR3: CAGGRLAAEAFF; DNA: TGTGCCGGGGGACGGCTGGCGGCTGAAGCTTTCTTT
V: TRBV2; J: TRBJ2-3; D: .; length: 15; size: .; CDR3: CASIRSHGYTDTQYF; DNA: TGTGCCAGCATAAGGTCACACGGATACACAGATACGCAGTATTTT
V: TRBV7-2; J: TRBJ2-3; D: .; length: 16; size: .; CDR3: CASSSLGRAEADTQYF; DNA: TGTGCCAGCAGCTCCCTGGGCCGGGCCGAGGCAGATACGCAGTATTTT
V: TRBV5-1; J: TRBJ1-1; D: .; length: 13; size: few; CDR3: CASSLGREAEAFF; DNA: TGCGCCAGCAGCTTGGGCCGGGAGGCTGAAGCTTTCTTT
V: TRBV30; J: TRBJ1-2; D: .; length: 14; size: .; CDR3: CAWSMGGGNYGYTF; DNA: TGTGCCTGGAGTATGGGGGGAGGGAACTATGGCTACACCTTC
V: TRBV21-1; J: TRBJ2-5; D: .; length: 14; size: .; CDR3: CKLNSGGFQETQYF; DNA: TGTAAACTCAATAGCGGGGGGTTCCAAGAGACCCAGTACTTC
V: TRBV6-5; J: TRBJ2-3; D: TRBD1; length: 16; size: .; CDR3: CASSFRGKSFPDTQYF; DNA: TGTGCCAGCAGTTTCAGGGGGAAATCGTTCCCAGATACGCAGTATTTT
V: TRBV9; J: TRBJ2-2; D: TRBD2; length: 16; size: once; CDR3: CASSVESGGSTGELFF; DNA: TGTGCCAGCAGCGTTGAGAGCGGGGGGAGCACCGGGGAGCTGTTTTTT
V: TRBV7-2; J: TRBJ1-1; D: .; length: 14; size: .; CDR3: CASSAGTGWTEAFF; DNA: TGTGCCAGCAGCGCCGGGACCGGTTGGACTGAAGCTTTCTTT
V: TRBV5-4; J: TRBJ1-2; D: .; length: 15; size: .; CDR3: CASSLAGSEGAGYTF; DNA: TGTGCCAGCAGCTTAGCCGGGTCCGAGGGCGCTGGCTACACCTTC
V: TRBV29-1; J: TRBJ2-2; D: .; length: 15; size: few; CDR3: CSVALDTANTGELFF; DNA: TGCAGCGTCGCCCTCGACACGGCTAACACCGGGGAGCTGTTTTTT
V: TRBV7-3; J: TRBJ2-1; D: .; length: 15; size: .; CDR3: CASSLGGTRGREQFF; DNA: TGTGCCAGCAGCTTAGGGGGGACCCGGGGGCGTGAGCAGTTCTTC
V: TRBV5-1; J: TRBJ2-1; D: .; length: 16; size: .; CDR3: CASSLRSRGYDNEQFF; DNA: TGCGCCAGCAGCTTGCGAAGCAGGGGTTACGACAATGAGCAGTTCTTC
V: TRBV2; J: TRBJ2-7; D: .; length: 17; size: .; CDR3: CASSERSDRAGVYEQYF; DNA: TGTGCCAGCAGTGAAAGGAGTGACAGAGCCGGAGTCTACGAGCAGTACTTC
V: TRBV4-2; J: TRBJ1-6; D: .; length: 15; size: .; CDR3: CASSQVGDSNSPLHF; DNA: TGTGCCAGCAGCCAAGTGGGGGATAGTAATTCACCCCTCCACTTT
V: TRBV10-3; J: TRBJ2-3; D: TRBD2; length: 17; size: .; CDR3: CAISAESLAGALDTQYF; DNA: TGTGCCATCAGTGCGGAATCTCTAGCGGGGGCATTGGATACGCAGTATTTT
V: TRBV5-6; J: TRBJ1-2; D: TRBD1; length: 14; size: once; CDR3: CASNGMTGNYGYTF; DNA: TGTGCCAGCAACGGTATGACAGGGAACTATGGCTACACCTTC
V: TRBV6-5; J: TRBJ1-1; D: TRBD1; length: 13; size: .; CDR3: CASSPLGTGEAFF; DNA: TGTGCCAGCAGCCCGCTAGGGACAGGTGAAGCTTTCTTT
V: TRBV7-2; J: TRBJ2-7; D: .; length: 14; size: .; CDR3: CASSLALKSYEQYF; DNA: TGTGCCAGCAGCTTGGCCCTGAAAAGCTACGAGCAGTACTTC
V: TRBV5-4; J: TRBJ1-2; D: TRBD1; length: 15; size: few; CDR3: CASSFPGQGVHGYTF; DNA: TGTGCCAGCAGCTTTCCTGGACAGGGCGTACATGGCTACACCTTC
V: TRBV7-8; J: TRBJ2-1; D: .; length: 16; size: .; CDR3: CASSPTRAQLNNEQFF; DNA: TGTGCCAGCAGTCCAACGAGGGCGCAACTAAACAATGAGCAGTTCTTC
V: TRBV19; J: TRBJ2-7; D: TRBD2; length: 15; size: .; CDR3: CASNSGLAGDYEQYF; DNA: TGTGCCAGTAATTCAGGGCTAGCGGGGGACTACGAGCAGTACTTC
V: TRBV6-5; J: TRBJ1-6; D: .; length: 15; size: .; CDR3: CASSRGPQWSSPLHF; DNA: TGTGCCAGCAGTAGGGGACCGCAATGGAGTTCACCCCTCCACTTT
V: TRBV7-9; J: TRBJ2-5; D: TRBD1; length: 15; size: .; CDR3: CASSHPGQGTETQYF; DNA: TGTGCCAGCAGCCACCCGGGACAGGGAACGGAGACCCAGTACTTC
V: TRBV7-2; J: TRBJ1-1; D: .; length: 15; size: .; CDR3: CASSLGQGVETEAFF; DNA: TGTGCCAGCAGCTTAGGCCAAGGTGTGGAAACTGAAGCTTTCTTT
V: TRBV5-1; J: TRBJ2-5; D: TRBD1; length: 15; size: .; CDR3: CASSLDQGAWETQYF; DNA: TGCGCCAGCAGCCTCGATCAGGGGGCGTGGGAGACCCAGTACTTC
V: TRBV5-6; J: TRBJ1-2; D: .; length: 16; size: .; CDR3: CASSLQSRERDWGYTF; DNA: TGTGCCAGCAGCTTACAGTCCAGGGAGAGAGATTGGGGCTACACCTTC
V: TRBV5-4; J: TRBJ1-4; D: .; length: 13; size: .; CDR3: CASSVQGTEKLFF; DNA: TGTGCCAGCAGCGTACAGGGTACAGAAAAACTGTTTTTT
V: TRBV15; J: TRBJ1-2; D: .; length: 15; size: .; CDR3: CATSRSRQDVAGYTF; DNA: TGTGCCACCAGCAGATCCAGACAGGATGTAGCTGGCTACACCTTC
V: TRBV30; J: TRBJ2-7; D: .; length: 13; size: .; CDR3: CAWSGPLAFEQYF; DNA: TGTGCCTGGAGTGGACCCCTGGCATTCGAGCAGTACTTC
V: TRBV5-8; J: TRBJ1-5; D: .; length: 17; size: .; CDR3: CASSQRTRTQSNQPQHF; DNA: TGTGCCAGCAGCCAGCGGACTCGGACCCAAAGCAATCAGCCCCAGCATTTT
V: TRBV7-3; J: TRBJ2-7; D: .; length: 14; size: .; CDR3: CASSLSGVGDEQYF; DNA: TGTGCCAGCAGCTTATCAGGGGTAGGGGACGAGCAGTACTTC
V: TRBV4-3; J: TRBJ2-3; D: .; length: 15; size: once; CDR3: CASSQGGSRTDTQYF; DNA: TGCGCCAGCAGCCAAGGAGGCTCCCGCACAGATACGCAGTATTTT
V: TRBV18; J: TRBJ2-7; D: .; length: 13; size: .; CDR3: CASSTGEAYEQYF; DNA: TGTGCCAGCTCAACGGGGGAGGCCTACGAGCAGTACTTC
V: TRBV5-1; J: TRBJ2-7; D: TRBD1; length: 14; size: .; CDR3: CASSGRSGGYEQYF; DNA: TGCGCCAGCAGCGGGCGGTCAGGGGGCTACGAGCAGTACTTC
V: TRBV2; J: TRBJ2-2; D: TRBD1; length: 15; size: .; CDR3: CASSETGLNTGELFF; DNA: TGTGCCAGCAGTGAGACAGGGTTGAACACCGGGGAGCTGTTTTTT
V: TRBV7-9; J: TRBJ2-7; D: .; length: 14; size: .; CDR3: CASSLRQGPYEQYF; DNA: TGTGCCAGCAGCTTAAGGCAGGGCCCCTACGAGCAGTACTTC
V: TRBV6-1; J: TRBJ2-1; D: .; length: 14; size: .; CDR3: CASSPSGKRNEQFF; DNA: TGTGCCAGCAGTCCGTCAGGGAAGCGGAATGAGCAGTTCTTC
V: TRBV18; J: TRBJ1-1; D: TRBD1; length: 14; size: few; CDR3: CASSLTGLNTEAFF; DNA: TGTGCCAGCTCACTGACAGGGTTGAACACTGAAGCTTTCTTT
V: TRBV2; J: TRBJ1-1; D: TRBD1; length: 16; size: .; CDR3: CASSGGQGAFDIEAFF; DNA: TGTGCCAGCAGTGGGGGACAGGGGGCGTTTGATATTGAAGCTTTCTTT